This T cell receptor beta chain was sequenced in a study of radiotherapy plus CTLA-4 blockade in lung cancer. At the level of the study: Objective responses emerged in about 20% of patients, and 31% attained disease control. Overall study findings and caveats: TCR clones of tumor origin grew in blood after radiotherapy plus ipilimumab.

Assay: immunoSEQ multiplex PCR; the TCRdb copy retains only in-frame clones and omits some. The data contain tens of thousands of clones, approximately 77% of them singletons. In germline, CDR1 is PRHDT, CDR2 FYEKMQ (reference sequence). Deletions cut 3 bases from V and 0 bases from J, with 9 bases between. This CDR3 spans 15 amino acids. This clone is a singleton in its sample. The antigen remains unidentified. The starting material was peripheral blood, obtained from a patient treated with radiotherapy plus ipilimumab. The sequence was obtained from a human donor with non-small cell lung cancer that progressed on radiotherapy plus ipilimumab. V and J are TRBV13 and TRBJ1-3; D is ambiguous. In DNA, the CDR3 is TGTGCCAGCAGCTTTCGGGAAAACTCTGGAAACACCATATATTTT. Protein product: CASSFRENSGNTIYF.